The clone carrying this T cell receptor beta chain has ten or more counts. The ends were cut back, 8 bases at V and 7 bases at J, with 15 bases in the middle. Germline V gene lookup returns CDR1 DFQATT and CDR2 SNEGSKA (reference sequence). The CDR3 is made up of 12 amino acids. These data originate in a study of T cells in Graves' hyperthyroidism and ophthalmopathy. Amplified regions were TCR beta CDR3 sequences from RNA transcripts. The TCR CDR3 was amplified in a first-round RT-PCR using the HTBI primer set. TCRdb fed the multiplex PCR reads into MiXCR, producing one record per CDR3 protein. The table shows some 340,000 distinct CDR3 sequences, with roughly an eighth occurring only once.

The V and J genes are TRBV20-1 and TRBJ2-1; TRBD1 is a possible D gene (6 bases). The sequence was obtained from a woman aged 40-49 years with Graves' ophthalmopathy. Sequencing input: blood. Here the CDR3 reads CSTDSQLNEQFF. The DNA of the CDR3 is TGCAGTACGGACAGCCAGTTGAATGAGCAGTTCTTC.